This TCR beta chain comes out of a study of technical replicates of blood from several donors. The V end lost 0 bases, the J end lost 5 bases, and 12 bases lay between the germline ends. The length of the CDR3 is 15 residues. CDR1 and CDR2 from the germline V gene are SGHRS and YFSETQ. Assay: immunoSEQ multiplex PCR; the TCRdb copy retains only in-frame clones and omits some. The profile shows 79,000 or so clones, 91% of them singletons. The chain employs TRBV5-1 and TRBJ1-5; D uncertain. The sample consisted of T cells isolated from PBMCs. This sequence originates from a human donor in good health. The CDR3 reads CASSLDGRGDQPQHF. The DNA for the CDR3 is TGCGCCAGCAGCTTGGATGGGCGGGGAGATCAGCCCCAGCATTTT.